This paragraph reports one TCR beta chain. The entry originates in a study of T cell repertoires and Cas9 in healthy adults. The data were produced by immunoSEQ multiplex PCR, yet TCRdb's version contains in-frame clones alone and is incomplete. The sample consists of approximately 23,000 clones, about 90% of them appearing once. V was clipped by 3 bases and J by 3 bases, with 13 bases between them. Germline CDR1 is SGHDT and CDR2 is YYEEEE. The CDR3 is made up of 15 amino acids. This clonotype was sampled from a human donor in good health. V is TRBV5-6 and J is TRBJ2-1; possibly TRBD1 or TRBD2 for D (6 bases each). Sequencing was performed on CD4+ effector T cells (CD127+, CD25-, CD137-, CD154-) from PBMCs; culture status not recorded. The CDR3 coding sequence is TGTGCCAGCAGCTCCGGAGGGGGGTACTACAATGAGCAGTTCTTC. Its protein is CASSSGGGYYNEQFF.